The text below deals with one TCR beta chain. The repertoire was sequenced with immunoSEQ multiplex PCR; TCRdb's copy has only in-frame clones and lacks some. Of 77,000 or so clones in the sample, approximately 85% were seen once. Unmatched junction bases numbered 7, after V lost 5 bases and J lost 5 bases. The germline V gene has CDR1 SNHLY and CDR2 FYNNEI. The CDR3 is 15 residues long. Patients with a history of autoimmune disease or on systemic immunosuppression were excluded. The sample comes from a study of OX40 agonist ivuxolimab in advanced cancers. At the level of the study: The patients got ivuxolimab, which is an agonistic anti-OX40 (CD134) antibody.

This TCR was recovered from an adult with an advanced solid tumor such as melanoma, head and neck, liver or kidney cancer. The sample in question was CD4+ or CD8+ T cells sorted from blood, obtained in a trial of the OX40 agonist ivuxolimab. This rearrangement joins TRBV2 to TRBJ2-5, with TRBD2 matching 11 bases. The chain's CDR3 is CASSKISGRAETQYF. DNA for the CDR3: TGTGCCAGCAGTAAGATTAGCGGGAGGGCTGAGACCCAGTACTTC.